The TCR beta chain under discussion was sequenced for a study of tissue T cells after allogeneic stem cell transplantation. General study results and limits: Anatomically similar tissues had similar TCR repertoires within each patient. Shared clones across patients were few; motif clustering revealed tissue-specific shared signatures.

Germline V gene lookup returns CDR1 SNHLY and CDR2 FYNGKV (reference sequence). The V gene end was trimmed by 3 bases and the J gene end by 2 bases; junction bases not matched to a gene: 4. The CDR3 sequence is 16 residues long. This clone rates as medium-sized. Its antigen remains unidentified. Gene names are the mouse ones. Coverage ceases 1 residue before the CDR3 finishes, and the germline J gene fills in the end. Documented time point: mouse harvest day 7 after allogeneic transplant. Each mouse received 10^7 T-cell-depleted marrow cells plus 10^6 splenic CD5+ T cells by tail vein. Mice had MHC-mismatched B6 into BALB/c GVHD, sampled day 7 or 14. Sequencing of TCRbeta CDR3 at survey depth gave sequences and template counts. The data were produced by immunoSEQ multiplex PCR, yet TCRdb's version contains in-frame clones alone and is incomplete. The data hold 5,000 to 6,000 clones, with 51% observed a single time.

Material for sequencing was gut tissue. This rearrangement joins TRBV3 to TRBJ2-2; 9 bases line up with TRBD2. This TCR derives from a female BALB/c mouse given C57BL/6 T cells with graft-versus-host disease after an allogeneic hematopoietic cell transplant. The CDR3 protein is CASSLWGGANTGQLYF. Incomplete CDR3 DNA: TGTGCCAGCAGCTTGTGGGGGGGCGCGAACACCGGGCAGCTCTAC.